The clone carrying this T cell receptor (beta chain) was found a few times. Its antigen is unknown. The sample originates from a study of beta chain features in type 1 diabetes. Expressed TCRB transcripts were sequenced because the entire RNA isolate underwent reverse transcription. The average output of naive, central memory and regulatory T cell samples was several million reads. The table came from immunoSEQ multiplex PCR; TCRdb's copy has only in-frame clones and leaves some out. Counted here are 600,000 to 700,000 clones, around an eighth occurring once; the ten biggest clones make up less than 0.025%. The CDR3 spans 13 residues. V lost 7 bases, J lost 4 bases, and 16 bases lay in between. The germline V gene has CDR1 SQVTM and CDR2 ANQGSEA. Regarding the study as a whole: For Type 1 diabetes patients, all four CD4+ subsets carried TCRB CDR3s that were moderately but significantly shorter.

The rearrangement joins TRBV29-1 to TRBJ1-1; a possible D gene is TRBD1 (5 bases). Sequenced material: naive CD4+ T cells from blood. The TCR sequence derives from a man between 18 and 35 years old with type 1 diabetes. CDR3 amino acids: CSGGGTPGTEAFF. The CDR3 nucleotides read TGCAGCGGTGGAGGGACGCCGGGCACTGAAGCTTTCTTT.